A selection of T cell receptor beta chains follows, all from one sample in a study of cytomegalovirus exposure and HLA in healthy donors. TCRdb keeps only in-frame clones here, not all; method: immunoSEQ multiplex PCR. This table has about 120,000 clones, more than 80% appearing once. The source material was PBMCs. These receptors were obtained from a man aged 30-40 years in good health and CMV-seronegative. Both conserved end residues are part of each CDR3. Fields, in order: V gene, clone size, J gene, CDR3 length, D gene, CDR3 DNA, CDR3 protein. A D gene is named only where the DNA matches it firmly. Clone size is shown for a subset of rows, as once, few, many or a class of expanded clone.

TRBV4-1	.	TRBJ1-5	14	.	TGCGCCAGCAGCCAAGGACAGCTTAATCAGCCCCAGCATTTT	CASSQGQLNQPQHF
TRBV5-6	.	TRBJ2-7	15	TRBD2	TGTGCCAGCAGCTTGGTGGCTAGCGGGCCCTACGAGCAGTACTTC	CASSLVASGPYEQYF
TRBV18	.	TRBJ1-3	17	.	TGTGCCAGCTCACCACCGGCCAGTGACACGACTGGAAACACCATATATTTT	CASSPPASDTTGNTIYF
TRBV4-1	.	TRBJ1-1	13	.	TGCGCCAGCGGGGTCCCCGGGGGCACTGAAGCTTTCTTT	CASGVPGGTEAFF
TRBV28	.	TRBJ2-5	16	TRBD2	TGTGCCAGCAGCCTCGGGACTAGCGGACTCCAAGAGACCCAGTACTTC	CASSLGTSGLQETQYF
TRBV10-3	.	TRBJ2-3	14	.	TGTGCCATCACGAATAGCTCTAGCACAGATACGCAGTATTTT	CAITNSSSTDTQYF
TRBV7-3	once	TRBJ1-1	13	.	TGTGCCAGCAGTTCCAGGGGCGACACTGAAGCTTTCTTT	CASSSRGDTEAFF
TRBV5-1	few	TRBJ1-4	14	.	TGCGCCAGCAGCTTGGGGCACCCAGAAGAAAAACTGTTTTTT	CASSLGHPEEKLFF
TRBV28	once	TRBJ2-7	16	TRBD2	TGTGCCAGCAGTTTTGGTAGCGGGAGGAGCTCCTACGAGCAGTACTTC	CASSFGSGRSSYEQYF
TRBV29-1	.	TRBJ1-2	19	.	TGCAGCGTTGGCGGGGGTACCAGTTGGGGGCGCAGAACTAACTATGGCTACACCTTC	CSVGGGTSWGRRTNYGYTF
TRBV12-5	.	TRBJ2-1	13	.	TGTGCTAGTGGAAGGGACACGTACAATGAGCAGTTCTTC	CASGRDTYNEQFF
TRBV7-2	.	TRBJ2-7	18	TRBD2	TGTGCCAGCAGCTTAGTAGGGCTAGCGGGAGGTCGCTCCTACGAGCAGTACTTC	CASSLVGLAGGRSYEQYF
TRBV9	.	TRBJ1-1	14	.	TGTGCCAGCAGCGTATCAGCGTCGAACACTGAAGCTTTCTTT	CASSVSASNTEAFF
TRBV6-5	.	TRBJ1-2	13	.	TGTGCCAGCAGAGGGGTAGCTAACTATGGCTACACCTTC	CASRGVANYGYTF
TRBV28	.	TRBJ1-2	12	TRBD1	TGTGCCAGCACTCGGTCGGGACAGGGAAACACCTTC	CASTRSGQGNTF
TRBV4-1	.	TRBJ2-2	17	TRBD1	TGCGCCAGCAGCCAAGGAGGTGGGACAGGGGCCACCGGGGAGCTGTTTTTT	CASSQGGGTGATGELFF
TRBV29-1	.	TRBJ2-7	12	TRBD2	TGCAGCGTCGGGACTAGCGGGTACGAGCAGTACTTC	CSVGTSGYEQYF
TRBV10-3	.	TRBJ1-5	14	TRBD1	TGTGCCATCAGTGAGACAGGGGGCAATCAGCCCCAGCATTTT	CAISETGGNQPQHF
TRBV28	.	TRBJ2-3	16	TRBD1	TGTGCCAGCAGTTTCTCAGACAGGGGATACACAGATACGCAGTATTTT	CASSFSDRGYTDTQYF
TRBV27	.	TRBJ2-2	16	TRBD2	TGTGCCAGCAGTTCATACGCGGGAGAAAGTGGCGGGGAGCTGTTTTTT	CASSSYAGESGGELFF
TRBV5-1	.	TRBJ2-2	17	TRBD2	TGCGCCAGCAGCCGTCTAAGCGGGAGACAAAACACCGGGGAGCTGTTTTTT	CASSRLSGRQNTGELFF
TRBV12-5	.	TRBJ1-5	15	TRBD1	TGTGCTAGTGGTTGGGACAGGGCACGCAATCAGCCCCAGAATTTT	CASGWDRARNQPQNF
TRBV11-2	.	TRBJ2-7	15	.	TGTGCCAGCAGCTTAGCCCCACAGGGCTTATACGAGCAGTACTTC	CASSLAPQGLYEQYF
TRBV5-1	.	TRBJ1-4	15	.	TGCGCCAGCAGCATCCTCGACAGCCCTAATGAAAAACTGTTTTTT	CASSILDSPNEKLFF
TRBV6-5	.	TRBJ1-2	13	TRBD1	TGTGCCAGCAGCAACTCAGGGGGCACTGGCTACCCCTTC	CASSNSGGTGYPF
TRBV30	few	TRBJ1-1	16	.	TGTGCCTGGAGTCATATACTCGGACAATGGAACACTGAAGCTTTCTTT	CAWSHILGQWNTEAFF
TRBV19	.	TRBJ2-1	14	TRBD2	TGTGCCAGTAGTATAACTAGCGGGAGGGATGAGCAGTTCTTC	CASSITSGRDEQFF
TRBV6-1	few	TRBJ2-3	17	TRBD1	TGTGCCAGCAGTGGGCCAGGACAGGGAAGGGGGACAGATACGCAGTATTTT	CASSGPGQGRGTDTQYF
TRBV7-9	.	TRBJ1-1	12	.	TGTGCCAGCAGCGGGACAAGTCGTCAAGCTTTCTTT	CASSGTSRQAFF
TRBV4-2	.	TRBJ2-7	15	TRBD2	TGTGCCAGCAGGGGGGTAGCGGGAGAGACCTACGAGCAGTACTTC	CASRGVAGETYEQYF
TRBV6-5	few	TRBJ2-5	16	.	TGTGCCAGCAGTTACTCGAGGAGGGTTTCCCAAGAGACCCAGTACTTC	CASSYSRRVSQETQYF
TRBV5-4	.	TRBJ2-3	13	TRBD2	TGTGCCAGCAGCCAACCGGGGGGAGATACGCAGTATTTT	CASSQPGGDTQYF
TRBV18	.	TRBJ1-1	17	.	TGTGCCAGCTCACCTGTAGAGGGGATTGAGGGAGGCACTGAAGCTTTCTTT	CASSPVEGIEGGTEAFF
TRBV7-2	.	TRBJ2-1	15	TRBD2	TGTGCCAGCAGCTTAGAGCTAGCGGGAGGGCGGGAGCAGTTCTTC	CASSLELAGGREQFF
TRBV29-1	.	TRBJ1-2	13	.	TGCAGCGTCATGGGTGGGGGAGGCTATGGCTACACCTTC	CSVMGGGGYGYTF
TRBV27	few	TRBJ2-1	15	TRBD1	TGTGCCAGCAGTTCTCCGGGACAGGGGCTTGGTGAGCAGTTCTTC	CASSSPGQGLGEQFF
TRBV4-1	.	TRBJ1-2	17	TRBD1	TGCGCCAGCAGCCGCCAGCAAAAAACAGGGGTCGGCTATGGCTACACCTTC	CASSRQQKTGVGYGYTF
TRBV28	.	TRBJ2-7	14	TRBD2	TGTGCCAGCGTTCTAGCGGGAGGGTCGTTCGAGCAGTACTTC	CASVLAGGSFEQYF
TRBV30	.	TRBJ1-1	13	.	TGTGCCTGGTTCAGTAATCCGAACACTGAAGCTTTCTTT	CAWFSNPNTEAFF
TRBV9	.	TRBJ2-1	15	.	TGTGCCAGCAGCTTTACCCCACGGGAGTTGGATGAGCAGTTCTTC	CASSFTPRELDEQFF
TRBV7-9	.	TRBJ2-7	15	TRBD2	TGTGCCAGCAGCTCGACTAGCGGGACCTTCTACGAGCAGTACTTC	CASSSTSGTFYEQYF
TRBV19	.	TRBJ2-7	13	TRBD1	TGTGCCAGTAGCCCCAGCGGACAGGGTTTATGTTACTTC	CASSPSGQGLCYF
TRBV11-3	.	TRBJ2-3	16	TRBD2	TGTGCCAGCAGCTTCGGGACTAGCGGGGGGGGCAATACGCAGTATTTT	CASSFGTSGGGNTQYF
TRBV11-2	.	TRBJ2-7	16	TRBD2	TGTGCCAGCAGCCCATCGACTAGCGGGGGGGGGTACGAGCAGTACTTC	CASSPSTSGGGYEQYF
TRBV2	.	TRBJ2-7	16	TRBD2	TGTGCCAGCAGTGAAGCGTTAGCTGCGGGGGACGACGAGCAGTACTTC	CASSEALAAGDDEQYF
TRBV28	.	TRBJ1-1	15	.	TGTGCCAGCAGTTTACCCCATCGCGGGAGGGCTGAAGCTTTCTTT	CASSLPHRGRAEAFF
TRBV21-1	.	TRBJ1-5	15	.	TGTGCCAGCAGCAATCGGACTGCTTTGGGCCAGCCCCAGCATTTT	CASSNRTALGQPQHF
TRBV19	.	TRBJ2-7	15	TRBD2	TGTGCCAGTAGTATAGTCACTAGCGGGAGCTACGAGCAGTACTTC	CASSIVTSGSYEQYF
TRBV2	once	TRBJ1-5	13	.	TGTGCCAGCAGTGAAGCGCTTGCGTGGCCCCAGCATTTT	CASSEALAWPQHF
TRBV30	.	TRBJ2-2	14	TRBD2	TGTGCCTGGAGGGGACTAGCGGGGACCGGGGAGCTGTTTTTT	CAWRGLAGTGELFF
TRBV5-4	.	TRBJ2-7	14	.	TGTGCCAGCAGCTTGGCCGGGATTGTCCACGAGCAGTACTTC	CASSLAGIVHEQYF
TRBV5-4	.	TRBJ2-7	15	.	TGTGCCAGCAGTTGGGTTCGGGGAGGGGGTTTCGAGCAGTACTTC	CASSWVRGGGFEQYF
TRBV27	.	TRBJ2-7	16	TRBD2	TGTGCCAGCAGTCTCGTACTAGCGGGAGGGCCGGGTGAGCAGTACTTC	CASSLVLAGGPGEQYF
TRBV6-5	.	TRBJ2-3	13	TRBD2	TGTGCCAGCAGCCCCGGGACTAGCGTTCCGCAGTATTTT	CASSPGTSVPQYF
TRBV2	.	TRBJ1-2	15	.	TGTGCCAGCAGTGCAAACAGGGCCTCGATCTATGGCTACACCTTC	CASSANRASIYGYTF
TRBV5-1	.	TRBJ2-3	15	TRBD1	TGCGCCAGCAGAACAACCGGGACAGGGATAGATACGCAGTATTTT	CASRTTGTGIDTQYF
TRBV7-3	.	TRBJ2-6	15	TRBD2	TGTGCCAGCAGCTCTGGACTAGCGCAGGTCAACGTCCTGACTTTC	CASSSGLAQVNVLTF
TRBV7-2	.	TRBJ2-5	15	.	TGTGCCAGCAGCTTATTGGGCAGGGCGCAAGAGACCCAGTACTTC	CASSLLGRAQETQYF
TRBV25-1	.	TRBJ2-5	13	.	TGTGCCAGCAGTGAACCAGGGAGGGAGACCCAGTACTTC	CASSEPGRETQYF
TRBV10-3	.	TRBJ2-4	15	TRBD1	TGTGCCATCAGTCATCCGGGACAGGGGGAGTACATTCAGTACTTC	CAISHPGQGEYIQYF